This T cell receptor beta chain was captured by sequencing in a study of OX40 agonist ivuxolimab in advanced cancers. Study observations and caveats: Dose levels from 0.1 to 3.0 mg/kg saw CD4+ and CD8+ blood T cells expand clonally by week 6.

With respect to this clone: Antigen specificity is unknown.

The cohort excluded patients with autoimmune disease history or systemic immunosuppression. TCRdb's table, derived via immunoSEQ multiplex PCR, lists solely in-frame clones and lacks some. This sample has tens of thousands of clones, with about 83% found just once. Sequences were derived from CD4+ or CD8+ T cells sorted from blood, sampled in a trial of the OX40 agonist ivuxolimab. The source is an adult with an advanced solid tumor such as melanoma, head and neck, liver or kidney cancer.

CDR3 nucleotide sequence: TGCGCCAGCAGCTTGTGGCTAGCGGGGGGGAAAGAGACCCAGTACTTC. The encoded protein is CASSLWLAGGKETQYF. The chain uses TRBV5-1 and TRBJ2-5; TRBD2 aligns across 12 bases. V was clipped by 1 base and J by 3 bases; unmatched bases: 4. Germline V gives CDR1 SGHRS, CDR2 YFSETQ. CDR3 length: 16 residues.